This T cell receptor beta chain emerged from a study of blood T cell repertoires in COVID-19. Libraries were prepared by immunoSEQ multiplex PCR; TCRdb keeps only in-frame clonotypes and omits some of them. In the table there are some 30,000 clones, approximately 86% of which are singletons. The V segment lost 10 bases and the J segment 3 bases; nucleotides outside the gene matches: 9. This CDR3 has 15 amino acids. CDR1 and CDR2 (germline): LGHDT, YNNKEL (reference sequence). The rearrangement links TRBV3-1 (or the pseudogene TRBV3-2) to TRBJ2-1, with 10 bases lining up with TRBD2. The source is a human donor in a cohort sampled during active COVID-19. Sequencing used peripheral blood. The chain's CDR3 is CATQTSSGGYNEQFF. The CDR3 coding sequence is TGTGCCACCCAGACTTCTAGCGGGGGCTACAATGAGCAGTTCTTC.